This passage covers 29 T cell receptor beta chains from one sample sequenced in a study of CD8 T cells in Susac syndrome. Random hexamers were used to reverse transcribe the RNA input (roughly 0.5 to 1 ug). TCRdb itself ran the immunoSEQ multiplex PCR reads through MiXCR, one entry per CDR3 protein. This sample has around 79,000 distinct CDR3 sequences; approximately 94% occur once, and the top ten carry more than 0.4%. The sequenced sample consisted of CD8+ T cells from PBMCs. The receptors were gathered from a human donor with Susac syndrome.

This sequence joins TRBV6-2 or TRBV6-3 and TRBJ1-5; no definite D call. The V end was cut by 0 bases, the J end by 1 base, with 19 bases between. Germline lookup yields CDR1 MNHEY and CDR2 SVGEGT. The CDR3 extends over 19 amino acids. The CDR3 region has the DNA TGTGCCAGCAGTTACTCGATGGGGATCAGCGGGGTGAGCAATCAGCCCCAGCATTTT. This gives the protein CASSYSMGISGVSNQPQHF.

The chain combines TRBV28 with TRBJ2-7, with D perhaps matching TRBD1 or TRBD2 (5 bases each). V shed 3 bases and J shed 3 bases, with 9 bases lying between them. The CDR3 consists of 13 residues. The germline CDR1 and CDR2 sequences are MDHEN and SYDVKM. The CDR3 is CASSLGVIYEQYF. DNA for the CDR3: TGTGCCAGCAGTTTGGGGGTCATCTACGAGCAGTACTTC.

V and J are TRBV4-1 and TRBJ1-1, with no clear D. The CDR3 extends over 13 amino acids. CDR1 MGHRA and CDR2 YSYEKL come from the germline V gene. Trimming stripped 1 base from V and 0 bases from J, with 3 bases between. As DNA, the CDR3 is TGCGCCAGCAGCCAAGTTGTGAACACTGAAGCTTTCTTT. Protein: CASSQVVNTEAFF.

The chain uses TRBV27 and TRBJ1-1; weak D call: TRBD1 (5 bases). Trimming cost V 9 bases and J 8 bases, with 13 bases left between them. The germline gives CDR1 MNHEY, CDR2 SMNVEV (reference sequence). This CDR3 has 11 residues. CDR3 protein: CASQGPSEAFF. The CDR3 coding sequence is TGTGCCAGTCAGGGCCCCAGCGAAGCTTTCTTT.

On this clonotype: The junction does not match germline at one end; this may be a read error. CDR3 amino acids: CSVVSGSYEQYF. The CDR3 coding sequence is TGTAGCGTTGTATCTGGATCCTACGAGCAGTACTTC. The chain is built from TRBV29-1 and TRBJ2-7, with D possibly being TRBD2 (5 bases). Germline-derived CDR1 and CDR2 are SQVTM and ANQGSEA. The CDR3 is 12 amino acids.

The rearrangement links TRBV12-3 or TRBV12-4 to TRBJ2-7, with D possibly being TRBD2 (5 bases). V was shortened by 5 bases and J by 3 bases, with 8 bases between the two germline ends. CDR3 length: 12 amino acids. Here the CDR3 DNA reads TGTGCCAGCAGTACCGGACTCTACGAGCAGTACTTC. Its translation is CASSTGLYEQYF.

The CDR3 DNA reads as TGTGCCAGCAGCTTTAAACAGGGGGCGGCTTCACCCCTCCACTTT. This codes for CASSFKQGAASPLHF. The V call is TRBV7-9, the J call TRBJ1-6; 9 bases agree with TRBD1. The V and J ends lost 3 bases and 9 bases, in that order; junction bases with no gene match: 6. Germline CDR1 SEHNR, CDR2 FQNEAQ (reference sequence). There are 15 residues in the CDR3.

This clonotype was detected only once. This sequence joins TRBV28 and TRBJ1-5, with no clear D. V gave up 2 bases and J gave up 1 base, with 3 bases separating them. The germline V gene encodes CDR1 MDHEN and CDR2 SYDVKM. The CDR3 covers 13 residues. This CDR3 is CASSLTSNQPQHF. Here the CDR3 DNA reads TGTGCCAGCAGTTTAACCAGCAATCAGCCCCAGCATTTT.

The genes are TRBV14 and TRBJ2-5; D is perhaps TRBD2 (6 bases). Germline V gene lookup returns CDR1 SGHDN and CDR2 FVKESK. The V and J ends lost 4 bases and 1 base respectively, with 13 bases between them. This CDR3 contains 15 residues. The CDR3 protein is CASSPRRAPQETQYF. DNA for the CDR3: TGTGCCAGCAGCCCCAGGAGGGCACCCCAAGAGACCCAGTACTTC.

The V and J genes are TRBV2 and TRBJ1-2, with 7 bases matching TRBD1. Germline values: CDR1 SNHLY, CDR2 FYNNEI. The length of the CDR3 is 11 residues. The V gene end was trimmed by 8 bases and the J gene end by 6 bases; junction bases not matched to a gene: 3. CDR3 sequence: CASRDRDGYTF. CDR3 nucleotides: TGTGCCAGCCGAGACAGGGATGGCTACACCTTC.

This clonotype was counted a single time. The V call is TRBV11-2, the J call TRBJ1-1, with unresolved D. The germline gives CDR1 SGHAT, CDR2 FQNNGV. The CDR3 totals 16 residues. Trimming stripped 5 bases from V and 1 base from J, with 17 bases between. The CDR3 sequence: CASSPPSSYQNTEAFF. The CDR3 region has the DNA TGTGCCAGCAGCCCTCCGTCTAGCTATCAGAACACTGAAGCTTTCTTT.

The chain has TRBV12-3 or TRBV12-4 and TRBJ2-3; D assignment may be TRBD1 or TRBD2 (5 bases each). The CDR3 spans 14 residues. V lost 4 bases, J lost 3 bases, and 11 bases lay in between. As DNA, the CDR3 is TGTGCCAGCAGTTCAGGGAGTGGGACAGATACGCAGTATTTT. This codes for CASSSGSGTDTQYF.

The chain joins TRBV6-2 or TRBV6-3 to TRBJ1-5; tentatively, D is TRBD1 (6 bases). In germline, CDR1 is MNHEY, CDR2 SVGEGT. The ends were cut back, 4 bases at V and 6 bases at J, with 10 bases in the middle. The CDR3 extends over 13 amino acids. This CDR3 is CASSLDSRQPQHF. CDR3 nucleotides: TGTGCCAGCAGTTTGGACAGTCGTCAGCCCCAGCATTTT.

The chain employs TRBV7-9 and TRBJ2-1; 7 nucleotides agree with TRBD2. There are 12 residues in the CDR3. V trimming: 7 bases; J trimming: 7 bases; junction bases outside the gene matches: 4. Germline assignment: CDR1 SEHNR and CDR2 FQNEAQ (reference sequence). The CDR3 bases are TGTGCCAGCACCTTGCGGGGGAATGAGCAGTTCTTC. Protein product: CASTLRGNEQFF. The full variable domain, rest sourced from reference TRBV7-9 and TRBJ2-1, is DTGVSQNPRHKITKRGQNVTFRCDPISEHNRLYWYRQTLGQGPEFLTYFQNEAQLEKSRLLSDRFSAERPKGSFSTLEIQRTEQGDSAMYLCASTLRGNEQFFGPGTRLTVL.

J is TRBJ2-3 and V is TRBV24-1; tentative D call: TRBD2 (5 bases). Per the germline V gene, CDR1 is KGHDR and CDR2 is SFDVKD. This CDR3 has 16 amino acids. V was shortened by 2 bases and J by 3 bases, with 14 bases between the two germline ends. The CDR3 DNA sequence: TGTGCCACCAGTGATTGGCGGGTAGAGGAAACAGATACGCAGTATTTT. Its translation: CATSDWRVEETDTQYF.

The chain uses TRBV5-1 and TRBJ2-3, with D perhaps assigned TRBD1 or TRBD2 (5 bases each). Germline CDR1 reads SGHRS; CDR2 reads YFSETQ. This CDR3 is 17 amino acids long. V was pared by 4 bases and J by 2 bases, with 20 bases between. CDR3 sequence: CASSTLGPGRDTDTQYF. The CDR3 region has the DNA TGCGCCAGCAGCACCCTCGGACCGGGACGTGACACAGATACGCAGTATTTT. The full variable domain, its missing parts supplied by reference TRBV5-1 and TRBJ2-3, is KAGVTQTPRYLIKTRGQQVTLSCSPISGHRSVSWYQQTPGQGLQFLFEYFSETQRNKGNFPGRFSGRQFSNSRSEMNVSTLELGDSALYLCASSTLGPGRDTDTQYFGPGTRLTVL.

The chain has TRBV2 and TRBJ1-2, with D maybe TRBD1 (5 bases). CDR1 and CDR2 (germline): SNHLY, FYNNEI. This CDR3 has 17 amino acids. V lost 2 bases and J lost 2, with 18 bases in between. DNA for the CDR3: TGTGCCAGCAGTGAATCACGTGGGCTAGGGGTCAACTATGGCTACACCTTC. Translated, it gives CASSESRGLGVNYGYTF.

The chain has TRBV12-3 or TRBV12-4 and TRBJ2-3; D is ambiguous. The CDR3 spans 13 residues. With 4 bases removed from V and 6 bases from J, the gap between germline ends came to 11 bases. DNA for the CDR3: TGTGCCAGCAGTTCCAGCCTTGTCGATACGCAGTATTTT. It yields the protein CASSSSLVDTQYF.

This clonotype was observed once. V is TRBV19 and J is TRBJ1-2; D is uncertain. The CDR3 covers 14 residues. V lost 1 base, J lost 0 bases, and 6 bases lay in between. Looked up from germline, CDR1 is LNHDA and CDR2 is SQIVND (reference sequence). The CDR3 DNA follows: TGTGCCAGTAGTATAGGGGGAACTAACTATGGCTACACCTTC. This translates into CASSIGGTNYGYTF.

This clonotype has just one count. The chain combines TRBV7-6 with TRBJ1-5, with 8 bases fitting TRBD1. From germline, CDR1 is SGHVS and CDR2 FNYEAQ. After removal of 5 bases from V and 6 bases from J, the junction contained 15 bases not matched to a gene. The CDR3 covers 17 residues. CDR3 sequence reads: CASSPRTGPPASQPQHF. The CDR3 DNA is TGTGCCAGCAGCCCACGGACAGGGCCTCCCGCGAGTCAGCCCCAGCATTTT.

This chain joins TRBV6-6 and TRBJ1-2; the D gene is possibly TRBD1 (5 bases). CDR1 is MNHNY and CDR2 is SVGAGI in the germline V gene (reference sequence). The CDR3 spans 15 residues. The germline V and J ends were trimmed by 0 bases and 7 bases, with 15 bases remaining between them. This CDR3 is CASSYSASGLSGYTF. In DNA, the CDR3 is TGTGCCAGCAGTTACTCCGCCTCAGGGCTCTCTGGCTACACCTTC.

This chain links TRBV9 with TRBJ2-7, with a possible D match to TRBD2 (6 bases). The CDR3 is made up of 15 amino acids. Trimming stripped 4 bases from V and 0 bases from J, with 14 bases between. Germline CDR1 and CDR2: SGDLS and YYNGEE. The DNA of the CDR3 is TGTGCCAGCAGCTCCGGGACTTCTAGCTCCTACGAGCAGTACTTC. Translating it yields CASSSGTSSSYEQYF.

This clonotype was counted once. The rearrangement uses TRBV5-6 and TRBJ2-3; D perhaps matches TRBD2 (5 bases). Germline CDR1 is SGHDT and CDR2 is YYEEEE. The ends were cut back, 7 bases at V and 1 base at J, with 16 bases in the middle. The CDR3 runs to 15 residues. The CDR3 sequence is CASDPRGRGTDTQYF. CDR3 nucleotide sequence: TGTGCCAGCGATCCACGGGGTCGGGGCACAGATACGCAGTATTTT.

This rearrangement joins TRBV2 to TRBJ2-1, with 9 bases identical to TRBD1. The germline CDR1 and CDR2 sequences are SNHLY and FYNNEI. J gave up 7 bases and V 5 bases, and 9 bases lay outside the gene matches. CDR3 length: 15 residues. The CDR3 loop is CASSPGDRVKNEQFF. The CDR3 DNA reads TGTGCCAGCAGTCCGGGGGACAGGGTGAAGAATGAGCAGTTCTTC.

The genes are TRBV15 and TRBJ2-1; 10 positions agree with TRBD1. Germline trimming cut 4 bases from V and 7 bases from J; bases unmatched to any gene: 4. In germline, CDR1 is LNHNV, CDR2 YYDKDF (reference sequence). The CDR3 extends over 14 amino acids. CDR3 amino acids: CATSIRQGANEQFF. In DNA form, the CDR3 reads TGTGCCACCAGCATTCGACAGGGGGCGAATGAGCAGTTCTTC. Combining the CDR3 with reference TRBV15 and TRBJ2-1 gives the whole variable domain DAMVIQNPRYQVTQFGKPVTLSCSQTLNHNVMYWYQQKSSQAPKLLFHYYDKDFNNEADTPDNFQSRRPNTSFCFLDIRSPGLGDTAMYLCATSIRQGANEQFFGPGTRLTVL.

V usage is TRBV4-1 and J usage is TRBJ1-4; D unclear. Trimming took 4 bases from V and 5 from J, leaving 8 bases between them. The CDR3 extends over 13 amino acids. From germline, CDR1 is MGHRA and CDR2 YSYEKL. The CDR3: CASSRAQNEKLFF. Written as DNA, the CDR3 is TGCGCCAGCAGCCGGGCCCAGAATGAAAAACTGTTTTTT.

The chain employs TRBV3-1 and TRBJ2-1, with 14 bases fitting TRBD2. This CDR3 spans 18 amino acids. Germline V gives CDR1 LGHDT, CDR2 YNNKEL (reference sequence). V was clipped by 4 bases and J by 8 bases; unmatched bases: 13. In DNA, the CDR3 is TGTGCCAGCAGCCGGAGACGGACTAGCGGGGGGCAAGCATATGAGCAGTTCTTC. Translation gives CASSRRRTSGGQAYEQFF.

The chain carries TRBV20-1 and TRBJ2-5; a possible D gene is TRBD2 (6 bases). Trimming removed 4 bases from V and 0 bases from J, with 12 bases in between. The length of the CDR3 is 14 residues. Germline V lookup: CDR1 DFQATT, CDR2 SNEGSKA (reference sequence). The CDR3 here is CSANLRDYQETQYF. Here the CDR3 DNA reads TGCAGTGCTAACCTCCGGGACTACCAAGAGACCCAGTACTTC.

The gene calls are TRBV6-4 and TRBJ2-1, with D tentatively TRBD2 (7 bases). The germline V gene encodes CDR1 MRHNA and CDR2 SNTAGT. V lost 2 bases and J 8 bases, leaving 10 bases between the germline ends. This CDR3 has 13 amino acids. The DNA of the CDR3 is TGTGCCAGCAGTGACATAGGGGGGGATGAGCAGTTCTTC. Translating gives CASSDIGGDEQFF.